This T cell receptor beta chain was identified in a study of Ad26.COV2.S vaccination and SARS-CoV-2 variants. Study in general: Trial arm assignment for the donor was COV1001 Ad26.COV2.S. Recipients of Ad26.COV2.S got it intramuscularly, once or twice 56 days apart.

Sequencing used immunoSEQ multiplex PCR; TCRdb keeps in-frame clones, though not all of them. The sample records over 200,000 clones, 88% being singletons. Sample treatment: over 15 received Ad26.COV2.S at low or high dose, single or two shots; 5 received placebo; per-sample allocation not given. The study sampled participants on day 63 after the first vaccine or placebo injection. The CDR3 consists of 13 residues. The V end was cut by 5 bases, the J end by 1 base, with 10 bases between. Germline CDR1 is GTSNPN and CDR2 is SVGIG (reference sequence). General study results and limits: Non-spike TCR breadth did not differ much between vaccine and placebo recipients.

Regarding this clone: Antigen unknown.

The rearrangement uses TRBV30 and TRBJ2-3; TRBD2 might be the D (5 bases). Specimen: peripheral blood, collected in a trial of Ad26.COV2.S vaccine versus placebo. The TCR comes from a person between 18 and 65 years old who received the Ad26.COV2.S COVID-19 vaccine or a placebo. The chain's CDR3 is CAWRRFGTDTQYF. The CDR3 nucleotides are TGTGCCTGGCGGAGGTTCGGCACAGATACGCAGTATTTT. Based on the CDR3 plus reference TRBV30 and TRBJ2-3, the full variable domain is SQTIHQWPATLVQPVGSPLSLECTVEGTSNPNLYWYRQAAGRGLQLLFYSVGIGQISSEVPQNLSASRPQDRQFILSSKKLLLSDSGFYLCAWRRFGTDTQYFGPGTRLTVL.